The entry that follows covers one TCR beta chain sequence. This sample is part of a study of T cell changes during pregnancy in multiple sclerosis. Germline loops: CDR1 SQVTM, CDR2 ANQGSEA. Germline trimming cut 3 bases from V and 4 bases from J; bases unmatched to any gene: 8. The CDR3 runs 14 residues. TCRdb keeps only in-frame clones here, not all; method: immunoSEQ multiplex PCR. The sample holds 100,000 to 110,000 clones, 92% seen once. This sequence originates from a female donor with multiple sclerosis, enrolled in a pregnancy study. The sequenced sample was peripheral blood, obtained after pregnancy. The rearrangement uses TRBV29-1 and TRBJ1-1, with 7 nucleotides matching TRBD1. The CDR3 nucleotides are TGCAGCGTTGATCTAAGACAGGGATCCACTGAAGCTTTCTTT. This encodes CSVDLRQGSTEAFF.